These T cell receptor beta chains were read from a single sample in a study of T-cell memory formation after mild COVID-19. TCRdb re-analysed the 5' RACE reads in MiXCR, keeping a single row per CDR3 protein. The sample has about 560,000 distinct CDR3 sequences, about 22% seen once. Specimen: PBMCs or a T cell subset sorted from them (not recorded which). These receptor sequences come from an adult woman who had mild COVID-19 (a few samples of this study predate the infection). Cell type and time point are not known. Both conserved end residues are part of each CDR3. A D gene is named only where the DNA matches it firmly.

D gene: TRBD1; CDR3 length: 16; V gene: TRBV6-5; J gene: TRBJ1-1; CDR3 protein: CASKTLTGGGNTEAFF
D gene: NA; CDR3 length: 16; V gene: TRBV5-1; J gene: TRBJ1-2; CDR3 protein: CASSLGHRDILYGYTF
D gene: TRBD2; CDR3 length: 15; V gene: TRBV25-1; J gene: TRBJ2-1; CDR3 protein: CASIGAERGGNEQFF
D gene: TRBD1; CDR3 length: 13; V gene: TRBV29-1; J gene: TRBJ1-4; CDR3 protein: CSVPGQGTEKLFF
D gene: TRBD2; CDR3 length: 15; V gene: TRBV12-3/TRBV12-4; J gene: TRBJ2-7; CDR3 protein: CASSPSGGRTYEQYF
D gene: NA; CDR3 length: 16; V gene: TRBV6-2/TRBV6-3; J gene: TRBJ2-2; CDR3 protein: CASSHHRTANTGELFF
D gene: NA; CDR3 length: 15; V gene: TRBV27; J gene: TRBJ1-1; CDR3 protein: CASSFTGGTNTEAFF
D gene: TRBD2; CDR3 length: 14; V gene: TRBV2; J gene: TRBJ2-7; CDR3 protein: CASRGSGGAYEQYF
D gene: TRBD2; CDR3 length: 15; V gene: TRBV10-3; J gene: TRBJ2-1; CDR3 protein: CAIRDRGDSYNEQFF
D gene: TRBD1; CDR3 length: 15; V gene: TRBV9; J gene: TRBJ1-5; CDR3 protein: CASSDSGQPDQPQHF